The 2 T cell receptor beta chains listed next were all sequenced from one sample in a study of T-cell reconstitution after alpha-beta-depleted transplantation in children. Preparation of the TCRbeta library used unique molecular identifiers. TCRdb re-analysed the PCR reads in MiXCR, keeping a single row per CDR3 protein. The sample consists of 40,000 to 55,000 distinct CDR3 sequences, about 9% of them appearing once. The material sequenced was PBMCs, mostly from graft donor cells, taken 60 days after TCRalphabeta/CD19-depleted stem cell transplant. Receptors originate from a male patient aged 2 to 9 who had a stem cell transplant for chronic granulomatous disease, so the T cells may come from the graft donor.

Ten or more counts support this clonotype. The CDR3 loop is CSDTGGPVYGYTF. CDR3 DNA sequence: TGCAGCGACACAGGGGGCCCCGTGTATGGCTACACCTTC. This chain joins TRBV29-1 and TRBJ1-2; 9 bases are a match to TRBD1. CDR1 is SQVTM, CDR2 ANQGSEA, per germline. V lost 7 bases and J lost 5; bases outside the gene matches: 8. The CDR3 consists of 13 residues. The variable domain in full, with the rest retrieved from reference TRBV29-1 and TRBJ1-2, is SAVISQKPSRDICQRGTSLTIQCQVDSQVTMMFWYRQQPGQSLTLIATANQGSEATYESGFVIDKFPISRPNLTFSTLTVSNMSPEDSSIYLCSDTGGPVYGYTFGSGTRLTVV.

This clonotype occurred many times. The chain joins TRBV3-1 to TRBJ2-7; D remains ambiguous. The V end was cut by 1 base, the J end by 2 bases, with 6 bases between. The V gene's germline CDR1 is LGHDT and CDR2 YNNKEL (reference sequence). This CDR3 is built from 13 residues. This CDR3 reads CASSQGRTYEQYF. The CDR3 DNA follows: TGTGCCAGCAGCCAAGGACGGACCTACGAGCAGTACTTC.